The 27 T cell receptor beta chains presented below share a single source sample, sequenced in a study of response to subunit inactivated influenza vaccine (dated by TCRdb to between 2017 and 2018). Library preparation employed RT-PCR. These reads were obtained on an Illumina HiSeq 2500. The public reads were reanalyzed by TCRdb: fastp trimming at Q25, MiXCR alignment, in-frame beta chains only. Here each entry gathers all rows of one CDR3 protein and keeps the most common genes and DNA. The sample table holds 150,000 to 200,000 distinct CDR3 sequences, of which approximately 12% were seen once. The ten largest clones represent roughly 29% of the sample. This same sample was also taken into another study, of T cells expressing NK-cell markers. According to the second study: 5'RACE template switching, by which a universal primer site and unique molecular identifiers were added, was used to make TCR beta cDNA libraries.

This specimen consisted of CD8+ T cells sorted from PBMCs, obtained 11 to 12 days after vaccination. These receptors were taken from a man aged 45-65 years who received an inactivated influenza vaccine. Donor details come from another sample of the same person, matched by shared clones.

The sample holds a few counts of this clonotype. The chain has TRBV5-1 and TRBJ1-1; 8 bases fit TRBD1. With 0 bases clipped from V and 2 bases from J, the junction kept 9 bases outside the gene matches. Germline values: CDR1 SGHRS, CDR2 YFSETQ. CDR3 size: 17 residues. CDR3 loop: CASSLGPVQGDNTEAFF. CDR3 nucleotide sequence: TGCGCCAGCAGCTTGGGGCCTGTACAGGGGGATAACACTGAAGCTTTCTTT.

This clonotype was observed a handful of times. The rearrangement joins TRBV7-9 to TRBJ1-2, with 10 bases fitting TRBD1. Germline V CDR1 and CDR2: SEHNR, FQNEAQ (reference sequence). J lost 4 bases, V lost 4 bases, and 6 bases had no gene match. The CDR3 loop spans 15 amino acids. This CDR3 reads CASSSGTGDPYGYTF. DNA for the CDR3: TGTGCCAGCAGCTCTGGGACAGGGGACCCCTATGGCTACACCTTC.

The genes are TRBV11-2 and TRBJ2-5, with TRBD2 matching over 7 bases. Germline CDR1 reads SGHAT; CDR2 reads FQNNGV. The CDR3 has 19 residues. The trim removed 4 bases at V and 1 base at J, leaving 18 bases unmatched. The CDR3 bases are TGTGCCAGCAGCTCCGGTTATAGTTGGGCTAGCGGCCTCCAAGAGACCCAGTACTTC. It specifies CASSSGYSWASGLQETQYF.

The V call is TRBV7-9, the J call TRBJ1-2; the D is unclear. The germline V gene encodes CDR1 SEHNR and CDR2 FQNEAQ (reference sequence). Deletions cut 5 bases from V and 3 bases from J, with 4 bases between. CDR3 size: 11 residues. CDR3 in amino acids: CASSADYGYTF. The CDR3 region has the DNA TGTGCCAGCAGCGCCGACTATGGCTACACCTTC.

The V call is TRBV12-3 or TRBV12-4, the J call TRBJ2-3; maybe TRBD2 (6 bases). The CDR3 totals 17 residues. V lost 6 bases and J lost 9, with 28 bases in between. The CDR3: CASSPTATSYVIGTQYF. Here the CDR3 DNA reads TGTGCCAGCAGCCCCACCGCGACTAGTTATGTAATAGGGACGCAGTATTTT.

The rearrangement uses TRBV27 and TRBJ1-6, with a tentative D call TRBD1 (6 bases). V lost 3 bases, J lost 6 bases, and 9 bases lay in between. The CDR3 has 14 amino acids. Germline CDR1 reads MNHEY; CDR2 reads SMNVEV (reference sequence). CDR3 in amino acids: CASSFGGGNSPLHF. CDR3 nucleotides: TGTGCCAGCAGTTTTGGAGGGGGTAATTCACCCCTCCACTTT.

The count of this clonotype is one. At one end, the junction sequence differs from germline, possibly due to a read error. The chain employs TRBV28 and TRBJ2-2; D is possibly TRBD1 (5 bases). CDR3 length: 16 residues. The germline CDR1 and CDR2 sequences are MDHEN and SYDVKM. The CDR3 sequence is CTSSFPGIVNTGELFF. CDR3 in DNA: TGTACCAGCAGTTTCCCAGGGATCGTGAACACCGGGGAGCTGTTTTTT.

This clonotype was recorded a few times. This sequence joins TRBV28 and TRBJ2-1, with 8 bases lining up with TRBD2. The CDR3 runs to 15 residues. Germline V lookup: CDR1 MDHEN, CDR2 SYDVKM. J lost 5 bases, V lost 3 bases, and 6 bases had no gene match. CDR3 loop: CASSFGLSGDNEQFF. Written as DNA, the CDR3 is TGTGCCAGCAGTTTTGGCCTTAGCGGGGACAATGAGCAGTTCTTC.

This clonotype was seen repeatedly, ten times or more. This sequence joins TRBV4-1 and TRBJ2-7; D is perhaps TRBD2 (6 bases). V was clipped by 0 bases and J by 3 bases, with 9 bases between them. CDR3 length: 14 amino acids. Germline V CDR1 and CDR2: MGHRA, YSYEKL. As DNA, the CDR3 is TGCGCCAGCAGCCAAGAGAAGGGAGGCTACGAGCAGTACTTC. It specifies CASSQEKGGYEQYF.

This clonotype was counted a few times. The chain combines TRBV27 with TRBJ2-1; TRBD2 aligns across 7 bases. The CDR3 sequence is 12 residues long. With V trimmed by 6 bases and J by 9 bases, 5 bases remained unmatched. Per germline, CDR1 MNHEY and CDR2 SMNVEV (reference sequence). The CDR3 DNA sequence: TGTGCCAGCAGCGGGGGGACTCCTGAGCAGTTCTTC. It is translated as CASSGGTPEQFF.

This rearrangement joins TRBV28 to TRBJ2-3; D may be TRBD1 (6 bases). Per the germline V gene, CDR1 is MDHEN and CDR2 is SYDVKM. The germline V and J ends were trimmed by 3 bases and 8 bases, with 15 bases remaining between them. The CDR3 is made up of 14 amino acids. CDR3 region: CASSLRGKGGTQYF. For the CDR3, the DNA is TGTGCCAGCAGTTTGAGGGGGAAGGGTGGTACGCAGTATTTT.

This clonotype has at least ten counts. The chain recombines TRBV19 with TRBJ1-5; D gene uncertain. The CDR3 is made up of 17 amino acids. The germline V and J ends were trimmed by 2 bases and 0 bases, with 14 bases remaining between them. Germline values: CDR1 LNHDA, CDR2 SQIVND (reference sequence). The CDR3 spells CASSIISGRYSNQPQHF. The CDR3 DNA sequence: TGTGCCAGTAGTATAATTAGTGGACGATATAGCAATCAGCCCCAGCATTTT.

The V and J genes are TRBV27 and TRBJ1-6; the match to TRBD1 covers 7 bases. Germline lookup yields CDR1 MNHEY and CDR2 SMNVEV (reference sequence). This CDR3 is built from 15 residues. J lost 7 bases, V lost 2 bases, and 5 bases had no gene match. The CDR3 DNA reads TGTGCCAGCAGTTTACTCGGACAGGCGAATTCACCCCTCCACTTT. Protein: CASSLLGQANSPLHF.

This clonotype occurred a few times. The CDR3 sequence is CASSVLAGELYEQYF. For the CDR3, the DNA is TGTGCCAGCAGCGTCCTAGCGGGGGAACTTTACGAGCAGTACTTC. The V gene is TRBV27, the J gene TRBJ2-7; 10 bases are shared with TRBD2. Germline CDR1 and CDR2: MNHEY and SMNVEV (reference sequence). CDR3 size: 15 residues. The ends lost 6 bases at V and 4 bases at J; junction bases unmatched: 9.

The CDR3 sequence is CASTVLAGGAPDTQYF. The CDR3 nucleotides are TGTGCCAGCACCGTTCTAGCGGGAGGTGCCCCAGATACGCAGTATTTT. This chain uses TRBV7-2 with TRBJ2-3; 11 bases are a match to TRBD2. Germline V gene data show CDR1 as SGHTA and CDR2 as FQGNSA. The V and J ends lost 7 bases and 4 bases, in that order; junction bases with no gene match: 10. This CDR3 comprises 16 residues.

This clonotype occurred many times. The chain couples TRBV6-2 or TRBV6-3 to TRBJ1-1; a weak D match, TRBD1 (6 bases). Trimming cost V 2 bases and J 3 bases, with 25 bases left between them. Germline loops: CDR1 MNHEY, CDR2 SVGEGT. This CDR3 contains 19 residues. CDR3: CASSYPSLPLTGTDTEAFF. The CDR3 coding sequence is TGTGCCAGCAGTTACCCTTCCCTTCCCCTTACAGGGACTGACACTGAAGCTTTCTTT.

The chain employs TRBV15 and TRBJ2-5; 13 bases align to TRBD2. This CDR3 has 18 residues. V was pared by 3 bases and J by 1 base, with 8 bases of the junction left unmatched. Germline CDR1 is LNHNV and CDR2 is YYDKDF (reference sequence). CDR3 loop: CATSRRLAGGRPQETQYF. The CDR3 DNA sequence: TGTGCCACCAGCAGGCGACTAGCGGGGGGTCGGCCCCAAGAGACCCAGTACTTC.

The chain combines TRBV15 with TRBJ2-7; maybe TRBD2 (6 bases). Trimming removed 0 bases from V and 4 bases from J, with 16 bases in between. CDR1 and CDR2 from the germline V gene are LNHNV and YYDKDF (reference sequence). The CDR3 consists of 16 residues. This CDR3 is CATSRDRIDGSYEQYF. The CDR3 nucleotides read TGTGCCACCAGCAGAGATCGTATTGACGGGAGTTACGAGCAGTACTTC.

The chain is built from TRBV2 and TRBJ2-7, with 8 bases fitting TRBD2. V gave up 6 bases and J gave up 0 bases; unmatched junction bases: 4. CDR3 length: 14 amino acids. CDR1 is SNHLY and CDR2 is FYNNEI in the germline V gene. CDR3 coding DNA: TGTGCCAGCAGCCAGCGGGGGTTCTCCTACGAGCAGTACTTC. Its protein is CASSQRGFSYEQYF.

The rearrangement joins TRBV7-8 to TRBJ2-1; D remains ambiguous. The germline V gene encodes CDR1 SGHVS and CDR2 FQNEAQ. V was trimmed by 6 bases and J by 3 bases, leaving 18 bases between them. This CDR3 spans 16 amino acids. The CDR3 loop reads CASRQSGPSGYNEQFF. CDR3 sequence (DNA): TGTGCCAGCAGACAATCCGGGCCCTCAGGCTACAATGAGCAGTTCTTC.

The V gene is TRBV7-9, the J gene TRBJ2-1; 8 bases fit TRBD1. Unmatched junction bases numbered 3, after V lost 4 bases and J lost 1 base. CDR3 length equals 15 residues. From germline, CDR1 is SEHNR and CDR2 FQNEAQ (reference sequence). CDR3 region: CASSSGGRSYNEQFF. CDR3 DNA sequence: TGTGCCAGCAGCTCAGGGGGCCGTTCCTACAATGAGCAGTTCTTC.

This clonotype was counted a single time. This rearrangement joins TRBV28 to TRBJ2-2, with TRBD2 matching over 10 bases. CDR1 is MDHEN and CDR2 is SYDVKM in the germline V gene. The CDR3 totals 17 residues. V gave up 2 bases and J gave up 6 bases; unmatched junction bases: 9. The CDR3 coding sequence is TGTGCCAGCAGTTTAATGGGGACTAGCGAATCCGCCGGGGAGCTGTTTTTT. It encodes CASSLMGTSESAGELFF.

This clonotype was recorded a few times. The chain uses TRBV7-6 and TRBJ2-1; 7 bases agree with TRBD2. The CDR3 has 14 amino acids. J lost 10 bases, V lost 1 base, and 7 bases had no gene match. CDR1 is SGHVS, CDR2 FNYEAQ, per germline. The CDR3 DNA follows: TGTGCCAGCAGCTTAGATGCCGGGGGGTGGGAGCAGTTCTTC. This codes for CASSLDAGGWEQFF.

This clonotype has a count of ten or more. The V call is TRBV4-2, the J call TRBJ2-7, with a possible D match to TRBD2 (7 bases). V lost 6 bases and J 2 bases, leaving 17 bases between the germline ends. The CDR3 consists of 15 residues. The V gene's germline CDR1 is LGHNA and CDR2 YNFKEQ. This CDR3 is CASSRGASGPYEQYF. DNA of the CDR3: TGTGCCAGCAGTCGGGGGGCTAGCGGTCCCTACGAGCAGTACTTC.

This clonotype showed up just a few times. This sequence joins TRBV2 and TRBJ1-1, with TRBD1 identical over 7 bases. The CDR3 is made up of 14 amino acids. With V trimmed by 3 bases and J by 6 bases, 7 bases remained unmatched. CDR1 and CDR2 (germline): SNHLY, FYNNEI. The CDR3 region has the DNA TGTGCCAGCAGTGACGAGGGGGCTAGGTCTGAAGCTTTCTTT. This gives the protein CASSDEGARSEAFF.

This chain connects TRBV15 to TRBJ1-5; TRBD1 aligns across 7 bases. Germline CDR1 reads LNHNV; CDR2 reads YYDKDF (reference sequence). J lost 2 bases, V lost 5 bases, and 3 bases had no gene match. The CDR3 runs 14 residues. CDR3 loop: CATSAQGGNQPQHF. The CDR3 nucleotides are TGTGCCACCAGCGCTCAGGGGGGCAATCAGCCCCAGCATTTT.

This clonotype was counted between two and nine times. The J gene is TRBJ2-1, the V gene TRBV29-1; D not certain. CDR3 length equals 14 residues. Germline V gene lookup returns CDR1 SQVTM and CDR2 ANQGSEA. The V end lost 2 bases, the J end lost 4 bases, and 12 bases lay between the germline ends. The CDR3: CSVESPPQYNEQFF. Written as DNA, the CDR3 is TGCAGCGTTGAATCGCCTCCCCAATACAATGAGCAGTTCTTC.